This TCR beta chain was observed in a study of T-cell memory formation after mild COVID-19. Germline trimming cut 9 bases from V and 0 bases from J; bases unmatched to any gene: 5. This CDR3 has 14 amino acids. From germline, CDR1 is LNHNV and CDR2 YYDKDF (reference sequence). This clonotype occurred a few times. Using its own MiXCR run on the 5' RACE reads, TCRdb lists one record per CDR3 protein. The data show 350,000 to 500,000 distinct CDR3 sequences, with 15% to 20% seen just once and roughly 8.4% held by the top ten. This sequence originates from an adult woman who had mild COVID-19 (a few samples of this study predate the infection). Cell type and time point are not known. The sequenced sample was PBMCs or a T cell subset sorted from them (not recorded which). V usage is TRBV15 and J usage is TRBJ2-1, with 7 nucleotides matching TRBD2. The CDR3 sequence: CATTSRFSYNEQFF. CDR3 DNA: TGTGCCACGACTAGCCGGTTCTCCTACAATGAGCAGTTCTTC. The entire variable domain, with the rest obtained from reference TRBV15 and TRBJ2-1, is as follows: DAMVIQNPRYQVTQFGKPVTLSCSQTLNHNVMYWYQQKSSQAPKLLFHYYDKDFNNEADTPDNFQSRRPNTSFCFLDIRSPGLGDTAMYLCATTSRFSYNEQFFGPGTRLTVL.